The 14 T cell receptor beta chains below all came from one sample that was sequenced in a study of T cell repertoires in cytomegalovirus infection. TCRdb fed the reads into MiXCR, producing one record per CDR3 protein. The sample includes fewer than 300,000 distinct CDR3 sequences, roughly a quarter of them seen just once. The material sequenced was PBMCs. All receptors come from a human donor in good health (CMV status not recorded). Some clones in this sample may be carry-over from other donors' samples.

The genes are TRBV6-2 or TRBV6-3 and TRBJ2-1, with a weak D call TRBD2 (5 bases). Trimming left V 7 bases short and J 2 bases short, with 18 bases between. CDR3 length: 16 amino acids. Germline loops: CDR1 MNHEY, CDR2 SVGEGT. CDR3 sequence: CASNPLQRAPYNEQFF. The CDR3, as DNA: TGTGCCAGCAACCCCCTACAGAGGGCCCCCTACAATGAGCAGTTCTTC.

The V gene is TRBV11-2, the J gene TRBJ2-3; D may be TRBD1 (6 bases). This CDR3 has 17 amino acids. The germline V gene has CDR1 SGHAT and CDR2 FQNNGV. Trimming took 5 bases from V and 4 from J, leaving 22 bases between them. The CDR3 nucleotides are TGTGCCAGCAGCATAAGGACAGTGGGAATAGGGTCAGATACGCAGTATTTT. It specifies CASSIRTVGIGSDTQYF. Together with reference TRBV11-2 and TRBJ2-3, the CDR3 gives the full variable domain: EAGVAQSPRYKIIEKRQSVAFWCNPISGHATLYWYQQILGQGPKLLIQFQNNGVVDDSQLPKDRFSAERLKGVDSTLKIQPAKLEDSAVYLCASSIRTVGIGSDTQYFGPGTRLTVL.

J is TRBJ2-1 and V is TRBV28, with 8 bases fitting TRBD1. The trim removed 6 bases at V and 8 bases at J, leaving 6 bases unmatched. There are 13 residues in the CDR3. Germline CDR1 is MDHEN and CDR2 is SYDVKM. CDR3 amino acids: CASRSGGRDEQFF. The CDR3 bases are TGTGCCAGCAGATCAGGGGGCAGGGATGAGCAGTTCTTC.

There are a few counts of this clonotype. This chain connects TRBV4-3 to TRBJ1-3; 9 nucleotides line up with TRBD1. CDR1 LGHNA and CDR2 YSLEER come from the germline V gene. The CDR3 runs 16 residues. The trim removed 4 bases at V and 3 bases at J, leaving 7 bases unmatched. This CDR3 reads CASSPVQGARGNTIYF. DNA of the CDR3: TGCGCCAGCAGCCCCGTACAGGGGGCGCGTGGAAACACCATATATTTT.

This clonotype was observed a few times. The rearrangement uses TRBV11-2 and TRBJ2-2, with no clear D. V was shortened by 5 bases and J by 1 base, with 5 bases between the two germline ends. Germline assignment: CDR1 SGHAT and CDR2 FQNNGV. CDR3 length: 13 amino acids. The CDR3 region is CASSAVNTGELFF. The CDR3 region has the DNA TGTGCCAGCAGCGCAGTGAACACCGGGGAGCTGTTTTTT.

In this sample, this clonotype turned up many times. The chain has TRBV11-2 and TRBJ2-6, with D perhaps matching TRBD1 (5 bases). CDR3 length: 19 residues. Germline-derived CDR1 and CDR2 are SGHAT and FQNNGV. V was trimmed by 2 bases and J by 7 bases, leaving 24 bases between them. CDR3 in DNA: TGTGCCAGCAGCTTATCACTGGGCCGGGCCTCTGGGGCCGCCAACGTCCTGACTTTC. This codes for CASSLSLGRASGAANVLTF.

The rearrangement joins TRBV20-1 to TRBJ2-6; D is ambiguous. The CDR3 has 14 amino acids. CDR1 is DFQATT, CDR2 SNEGSKA, per germline (reference sequence). Trimming shortened V by 0 bases and J by 4 bases, and 7 bases separated the two germline ends. DNA for the CDR3: TGCAGTGCTAGAGATTTTATGGGGGCCAACGTCCTGACTTTC. It codes for CSARDFMGANVLTF.

This chain uses TRBV6-6 with TRBJ1-3; D gene ambiguous. The V gene lost 6 bases and the J gene lost 4 bases, with 10 bases spanning the gap. Germline V gives CDR1 MNHNY, CDR2 SVGAGI (reference sequence). The CDR3 sequence is 13 residues long. The CDR3 loop reads CASSSQEGNTIYF. As DNA, the CDR3 is TGTGCCAGCAGCTCCCAGGAGGGAAACACCATATATTTT.

The rearrangement uses TRBV11-2 and TRBJ1-1; D might be TRBD1 (5 bases). This CDR3 is built from 18 residues. The germline gives CDR1 SGHAT, CDR2 FQNNGV. V was trimmed by 5 bases and J by 0 bases, leaving 22 bases between them. The CDR3 region has the DNA TGTGCCAGCAGCCAAATCTCCAGGGCCTCAAGGATGAACACTGAAGCTTTCTTT. It is translated as CASSQISRASRMNTEAFF.

This chain links TRBV5-4 with TRBJ2-1; 9 bases are a match to TRBD2. The CDR3 runs 16 residues. CDR1 and CDR2 from the germline V gene are SGHNT and YYREEE (reference sequence). Germline trimming cut 4 bases from V and 3 bases from J; bases unmatched to any gene: 8. The CDR3 sequence: CASSKTTSGGYNEQFF. The CDR3 DNA reads as TGTGCCAGCAGCAAAACGACTAGCGGAGGCTACAATGAGCAGTTCTTC.

The genes are TRBV9 and TRBJ2-5, with D perhaps being TRBD1 or TRBD2 (6 bases each). The V and J ends lost 3 bases and 5 bases respectively, with 14 bases between them. In germline, CDR1 is SGDLS, CDR2 YYNGEE. This CDR3 is built from 14 residues. The CDR3 DNA sequence: TGTGCCAGCAGCGCGAGGGGGACTCGGGAGACCCAGTACTTC. Translation: CASSARGTRETQYF.

J is TRBJ1-2 and V is TRBV4-1, with D hard to call. Germline loops: CDR1 MGHRA, CDR2 YSYEKL. The CDR3 has 14 residues. With 5 bases removed from V and 0 bases from J, the gap between germline ends came to 10 bases. The CDR3 reads CASSYGSTNYGYTF. CDR3 bases: TGCGCCAGCAGCTACGGGAGTACTAACTATGGCTACACCTTC.

This clonotype was observed at least ten times. The rearrangement joins TRBV19 to TRBJ1-5; D is possibly TRBD1 (6 bases). Looked up from germline, CDR1 is LNHDA and CDR2 is SQIVND (reference sequence). The ends were cut back, 6 bases at V and 5 bases at J, with 14 bases in the middle. The CDR3 has 14 residues. CDR3 nucleotides: TGTGCCAGTAGCACAGACAGGAATTATCAGCCCCAGCATTTT. Translating gives CASSTDRNYQPQHF. The whole variable domain, filled in from reference TRBV19 and TRBJ1-5, reads DGGITQSPKYLFRKEGQNVTLSCEQNLNHDAMYWYRQDPGQGLRLIYYSQIVNDFQKGDIAEGYSVSREKKESFPLTVTSAQKNPTAFYLCASSTDRNYQPQHFGDGTRLSIL.

The chain joins TRBV9 to TRBJ2-7, with D possibly matching TRBD1 (6 bases). V gave up 2 bases and J gave up 0 bases, with 12 bases separating them. The CDR3 is made up of 15 amino acids. Looked up from germline, CDR1 is SGDLS and CDR2 is YYNGEE. DNA of the CDR3: TGTGCCAGCAGCGTGGGGGCAGGGAGCTCCTACGAGCAGTACTTC. This translates into CASSVGAGSSYEQYF.